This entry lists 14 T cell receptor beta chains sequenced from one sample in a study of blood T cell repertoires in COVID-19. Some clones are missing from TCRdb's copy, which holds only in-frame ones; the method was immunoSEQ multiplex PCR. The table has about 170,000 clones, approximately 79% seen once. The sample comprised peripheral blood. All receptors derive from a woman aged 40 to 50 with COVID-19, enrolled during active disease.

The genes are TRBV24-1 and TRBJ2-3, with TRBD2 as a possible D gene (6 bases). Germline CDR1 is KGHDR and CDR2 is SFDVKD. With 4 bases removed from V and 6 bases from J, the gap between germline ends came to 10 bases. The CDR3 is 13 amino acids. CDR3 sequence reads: CATSDQLADTQYF. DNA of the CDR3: TGTGCCACCAGTGACCAACTAGCTGATACGCAGTATTTT.

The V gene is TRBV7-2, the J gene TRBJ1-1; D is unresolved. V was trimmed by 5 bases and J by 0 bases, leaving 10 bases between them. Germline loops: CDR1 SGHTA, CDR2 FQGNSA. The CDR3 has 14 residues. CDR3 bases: TGTGCCAGCAGCCCCCAAAGCCTGAACACTGAAGCTTTCTTT. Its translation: CASSPQSLNTEAFF. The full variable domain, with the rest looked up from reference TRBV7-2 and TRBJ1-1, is GAGVSQSPSNKVTEKGKDVELRCDPISGHTALYWYRQSLGQGLEFLIYFQGNSAPDKSGLPSDRFSAERTGGSVSTLTIQRTQQEDSAVYLCASSPQSLNTEAFFGQGTRLTVV.

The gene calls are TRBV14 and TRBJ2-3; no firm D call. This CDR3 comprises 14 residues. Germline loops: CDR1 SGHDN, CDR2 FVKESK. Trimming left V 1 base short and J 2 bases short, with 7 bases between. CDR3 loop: CASSQAPDTDTQYF. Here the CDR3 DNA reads TGTGCCAGCAGCCAAGCCCCAGACACAGATACGCAGTATTTT.

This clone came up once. Here the CDR3 reads CASSRTSDREQYF. The CDR3 DNA is TGTGCCAGCAGCCGGACTTCGGATCGGGAGCAGTACTTC. The chain uses TRBV7-6 and TRBJ2-7; perhaps TRBD2 as D (5 bases). Per germline, CDR1 SGHVS and CDR2 FNYEAQ. The CDR3 is made up of 13 amino acids. Trimming removed 5 bases at V and 7 bases at J, with 15 bases between.

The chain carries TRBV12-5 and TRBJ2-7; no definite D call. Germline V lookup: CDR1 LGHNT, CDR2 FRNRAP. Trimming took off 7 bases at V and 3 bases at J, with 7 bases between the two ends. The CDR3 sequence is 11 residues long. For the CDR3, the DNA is TGTGCTAGTGCCCTAGACTACGAGCAGTACGTC. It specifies CASALDYEQYV.

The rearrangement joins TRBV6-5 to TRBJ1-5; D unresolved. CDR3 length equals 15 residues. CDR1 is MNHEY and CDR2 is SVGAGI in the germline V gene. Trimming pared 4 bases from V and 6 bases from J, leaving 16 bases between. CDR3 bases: TGTGCCAGCAGTTTCGGACCCGAAGGAGGTCAGCCCCAGCATTTT. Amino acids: CASSFGPEGGQPQHF.

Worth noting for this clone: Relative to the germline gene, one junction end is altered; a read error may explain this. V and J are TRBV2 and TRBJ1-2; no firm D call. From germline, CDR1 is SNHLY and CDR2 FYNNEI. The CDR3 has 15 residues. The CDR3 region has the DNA TGTGCCAGCACTGAAAGGCCGGAGCCTAACTATGGCTACACCTTC. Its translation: CASTERPEPNYGYTF.

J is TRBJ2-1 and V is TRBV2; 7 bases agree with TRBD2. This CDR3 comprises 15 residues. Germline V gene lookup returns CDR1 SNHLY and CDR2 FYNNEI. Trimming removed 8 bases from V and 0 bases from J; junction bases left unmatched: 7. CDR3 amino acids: CASDLAGLSYNEQFF. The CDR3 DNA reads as TGTGCCAGCGACTTAGCGGGCCTCTCCTACAATGAGCAGTTCTTC.

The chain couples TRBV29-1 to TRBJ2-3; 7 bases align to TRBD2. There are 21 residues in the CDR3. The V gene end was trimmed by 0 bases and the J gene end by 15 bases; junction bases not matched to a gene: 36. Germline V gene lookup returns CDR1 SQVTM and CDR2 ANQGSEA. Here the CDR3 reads CSVEEYVRTSIPLEIRKESYF. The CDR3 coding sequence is TGCAGCGTTGAAGAATATGTGAGGACTAGTATACCCCTAGAGATACGCAAGGAGTCCTATTTT.

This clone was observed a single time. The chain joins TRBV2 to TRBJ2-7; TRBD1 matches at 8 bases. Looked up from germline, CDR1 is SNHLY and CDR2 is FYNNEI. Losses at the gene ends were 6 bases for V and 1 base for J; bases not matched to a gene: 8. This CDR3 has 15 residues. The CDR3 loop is CASRVPGQVSYEQYF. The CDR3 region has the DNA TGTGCCAGCAGAGTACCGGGACAGGTTTCCTACGAGCAGTACTTC. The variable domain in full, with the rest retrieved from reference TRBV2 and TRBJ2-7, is EPEVTQTPSHQVTQMGQEVILRCVPISNHLYFYWYRQILGQKVEFLVSFYNNEISEKSEIFDDQFSVERPDGSNFTLKIRSTKLEDSAMYFCASRVPGQVSYEQYFGPGTRLTVT.

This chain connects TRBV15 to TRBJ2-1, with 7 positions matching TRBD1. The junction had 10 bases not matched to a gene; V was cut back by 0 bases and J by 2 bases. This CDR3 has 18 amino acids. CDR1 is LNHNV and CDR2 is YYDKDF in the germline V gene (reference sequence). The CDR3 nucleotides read TGTGCCACCAGCAGAGATGGACAGGACTCAAGGCCCTACAATGAGCAGTTCTTC. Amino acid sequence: CATSRDGQDSRPYNEQFF.

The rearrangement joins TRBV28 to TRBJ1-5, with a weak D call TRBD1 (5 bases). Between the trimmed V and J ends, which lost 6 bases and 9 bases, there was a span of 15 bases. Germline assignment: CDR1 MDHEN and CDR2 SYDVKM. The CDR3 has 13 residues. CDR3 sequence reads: CASRPGPGGPQHF. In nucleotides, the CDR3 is TGTGCCAGCAGGCCCGGCCCCGGGGGGCCCCAGCATTTT.

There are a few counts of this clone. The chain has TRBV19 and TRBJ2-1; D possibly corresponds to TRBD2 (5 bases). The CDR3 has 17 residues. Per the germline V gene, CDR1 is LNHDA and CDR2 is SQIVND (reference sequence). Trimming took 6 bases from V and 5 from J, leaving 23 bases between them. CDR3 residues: CASSPEWETLRDNEQFF. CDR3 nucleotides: TGTGCCAGTAGCCCCGAATGGGAGACCCTGAGGGACAATGAGCAGTTCTTC. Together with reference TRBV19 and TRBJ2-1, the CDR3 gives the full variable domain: DGGITQSPKYLFRKEGQNVTLSCEQNLNHDAMYWYRQDPGQGLRLIYYSQIVNDFQKGDIAEGYSVSREKKESFPLTVTSAQKNPTAFYLCASSPEWETLRDNEQFFGPGTRLTVL.

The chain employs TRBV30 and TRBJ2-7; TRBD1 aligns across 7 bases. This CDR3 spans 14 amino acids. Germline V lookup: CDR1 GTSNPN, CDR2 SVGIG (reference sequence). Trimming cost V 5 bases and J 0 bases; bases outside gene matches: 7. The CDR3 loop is CAWGEGGSSYEQYF. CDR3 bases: TGTGCCTGGGGAGAAGGGGGCAGCTCCTACGAGCAGTACTTC.